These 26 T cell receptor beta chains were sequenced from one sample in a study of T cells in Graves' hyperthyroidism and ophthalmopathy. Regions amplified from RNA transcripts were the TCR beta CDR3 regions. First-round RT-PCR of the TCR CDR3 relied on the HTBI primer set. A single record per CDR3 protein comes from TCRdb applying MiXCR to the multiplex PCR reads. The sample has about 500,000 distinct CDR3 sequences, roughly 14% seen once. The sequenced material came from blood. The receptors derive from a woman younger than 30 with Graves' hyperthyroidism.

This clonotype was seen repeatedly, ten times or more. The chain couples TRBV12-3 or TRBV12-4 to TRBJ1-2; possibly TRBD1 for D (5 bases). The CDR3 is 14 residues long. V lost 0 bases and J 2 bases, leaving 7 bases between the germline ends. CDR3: CASSLASGNYGYTF. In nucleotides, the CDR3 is TGTGCCAGCAGTTTAGCGTCAGGGAACTATGGCTACACCTTC.

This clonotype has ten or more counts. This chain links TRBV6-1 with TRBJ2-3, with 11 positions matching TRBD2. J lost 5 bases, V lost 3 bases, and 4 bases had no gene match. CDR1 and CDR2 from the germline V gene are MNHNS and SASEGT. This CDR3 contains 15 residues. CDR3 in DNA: TGTGCCAGCAGTGACGCCACTAGCGGGAGAGATACGCAGTATTTT. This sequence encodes CASSDATSGRDTQYF.

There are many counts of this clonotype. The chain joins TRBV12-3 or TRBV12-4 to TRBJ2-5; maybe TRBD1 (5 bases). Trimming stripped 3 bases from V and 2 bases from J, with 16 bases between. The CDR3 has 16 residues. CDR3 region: CASSFPETAGQETQYF. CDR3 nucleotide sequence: TGTGCCAGCAGTTTCCCCGAGACAGCAGGACAAGAGACCCAGTACTTC.

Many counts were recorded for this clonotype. The CDR3 spells CAWSVSRGLGSTF. CDR3 DNA: TGTGCCTGGAGTGTAAGCCGGGGGCTTGGGTCCACCTTC. This chain links TRBV30 with TRBJ1-2; tentatively, D is TRBD1 (6 bases). V was shortened by 0 bases and J by 13 bases, with 18 bases between the two germline ends. This CDR3 comprises 13 residues. Germline V gene data show CDR1 as GTSNPN and CDR2 as SVGIG (reference sequence). The whole variable domain, filled in from reference TRBV30 and TRBJ1-2, reads SQTIHQWPATLVQPVGSPLSLECTVEGTSNPNLYWYRQAAGRGLQLLFYSVGIGQISSEVPQNLSASRPQDRQFILSSKKLLLSDSGFYLCAWSVSRGLGSTFGSGTRLTVV.

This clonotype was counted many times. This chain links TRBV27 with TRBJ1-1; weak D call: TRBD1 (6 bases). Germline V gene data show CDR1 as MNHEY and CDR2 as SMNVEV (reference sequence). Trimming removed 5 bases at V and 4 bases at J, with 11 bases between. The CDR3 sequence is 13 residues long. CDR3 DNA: TGTGCCAGCAGTAGTGGGGGCCTCACTGAAGCTTTCTTT. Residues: CASSSGGLTEAFF.

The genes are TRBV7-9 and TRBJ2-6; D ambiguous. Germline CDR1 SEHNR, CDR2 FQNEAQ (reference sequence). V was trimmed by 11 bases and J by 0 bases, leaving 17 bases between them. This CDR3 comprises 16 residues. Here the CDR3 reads CALTPLLGSGANVLTF. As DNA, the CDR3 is TGTGCCTTAACCCCGCTTCTGGGCTCTGGGGCCAACGTCCTGACTTTC.

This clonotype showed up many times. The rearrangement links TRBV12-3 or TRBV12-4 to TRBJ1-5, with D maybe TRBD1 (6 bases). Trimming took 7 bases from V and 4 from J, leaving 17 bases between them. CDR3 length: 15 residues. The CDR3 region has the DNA TGTGCCAGCAACCCATCCGGGACACGGAATCAGCCCCAGCATTTT. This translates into CASNPSGTRNQPQHF.

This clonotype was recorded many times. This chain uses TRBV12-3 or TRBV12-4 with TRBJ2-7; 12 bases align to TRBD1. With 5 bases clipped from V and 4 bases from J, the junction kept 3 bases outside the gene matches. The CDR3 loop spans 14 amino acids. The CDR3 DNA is TGTGCCAGCAGTCCGGGACAGGGGGCTTACGAGCAGTACTTC. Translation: CASSPGQGAYEQYF.

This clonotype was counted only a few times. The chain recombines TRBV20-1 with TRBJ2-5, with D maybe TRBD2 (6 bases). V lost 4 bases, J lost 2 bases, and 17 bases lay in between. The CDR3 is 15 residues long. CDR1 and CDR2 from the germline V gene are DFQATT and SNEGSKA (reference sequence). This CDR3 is CSANRRGTLQETQYF. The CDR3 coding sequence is TGCAGTGCTAACCGCCGTGGGACTCTGCAAGAGACCCAGTACTTC.

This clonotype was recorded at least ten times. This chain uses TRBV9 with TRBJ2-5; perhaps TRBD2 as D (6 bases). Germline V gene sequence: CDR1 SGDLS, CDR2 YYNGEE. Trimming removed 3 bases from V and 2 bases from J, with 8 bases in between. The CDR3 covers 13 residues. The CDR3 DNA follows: TGTGCCAGCAGCGCGGGACTTCAAGAGACCCAGTACTTC. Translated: CASSAGLQETQYF.

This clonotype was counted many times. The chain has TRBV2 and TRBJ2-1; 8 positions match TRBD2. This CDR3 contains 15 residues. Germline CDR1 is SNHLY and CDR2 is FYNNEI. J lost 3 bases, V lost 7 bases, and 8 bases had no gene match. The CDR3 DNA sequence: TGTGCCAGCATCCAGACCAGCGGGAGCTACAATGAGCAGTTCTTC. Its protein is CASIQTSGSYNEQFF.

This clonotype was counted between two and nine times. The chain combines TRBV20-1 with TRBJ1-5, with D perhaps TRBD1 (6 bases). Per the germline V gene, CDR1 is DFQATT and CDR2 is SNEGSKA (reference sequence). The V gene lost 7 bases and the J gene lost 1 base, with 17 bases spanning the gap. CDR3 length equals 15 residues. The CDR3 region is CSVQRGGLSNQPQHF. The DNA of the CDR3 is TGCAGTGTCCAGAGGGGGGGTTTGAGCAATCAGCCCCAGCATTTT.

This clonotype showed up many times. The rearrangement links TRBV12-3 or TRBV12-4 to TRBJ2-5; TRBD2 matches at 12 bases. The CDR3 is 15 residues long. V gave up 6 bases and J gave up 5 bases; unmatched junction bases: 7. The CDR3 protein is CASSHGLAGTETQYF. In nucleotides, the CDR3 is TGTGCCAGCAGCCATGGACTAGCGGGAACGGAGACCCAGTACTTC.

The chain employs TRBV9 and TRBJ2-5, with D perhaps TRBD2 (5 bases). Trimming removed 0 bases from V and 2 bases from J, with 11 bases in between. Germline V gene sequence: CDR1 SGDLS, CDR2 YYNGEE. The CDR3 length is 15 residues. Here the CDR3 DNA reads TGTGCCAGCAGCGTAGGGAGGCAAAAACAAGAGACCCAGTACTTC. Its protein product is CASSVGRQKQETQYF.

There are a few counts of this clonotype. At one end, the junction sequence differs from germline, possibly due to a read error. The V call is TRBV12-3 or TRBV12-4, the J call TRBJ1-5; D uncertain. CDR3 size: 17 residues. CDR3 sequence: CAISAPGLADSNQPQHF. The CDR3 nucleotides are TGTGCCATCAGTGCCCCGGGGTTGGCGGATAGCAATCAGCCCCAGCATTTT.

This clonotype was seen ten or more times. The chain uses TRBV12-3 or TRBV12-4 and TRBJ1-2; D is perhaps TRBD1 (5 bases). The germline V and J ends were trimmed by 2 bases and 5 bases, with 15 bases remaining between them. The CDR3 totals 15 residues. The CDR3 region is CASSLYGHSRYGYTF. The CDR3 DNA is TGTGCCAGCAGTTTATACGGACACTCTCGGTATGGCTACACCTTC.

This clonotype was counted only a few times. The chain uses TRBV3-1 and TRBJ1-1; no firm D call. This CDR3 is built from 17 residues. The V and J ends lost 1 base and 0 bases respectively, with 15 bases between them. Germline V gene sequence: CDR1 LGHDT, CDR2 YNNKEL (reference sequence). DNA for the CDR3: TGTGCCAGCAGCCAAGGGAGGGTTGGGCCCATGAACACTGAAGCTTTCTTT. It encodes CASSQGRVGPMNTEAFF.

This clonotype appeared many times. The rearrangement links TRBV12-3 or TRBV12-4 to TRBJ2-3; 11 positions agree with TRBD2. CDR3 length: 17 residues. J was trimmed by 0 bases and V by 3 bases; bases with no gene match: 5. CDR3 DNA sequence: TGTGCCAGCAGTTTGATGACTAGCGGGATGAGCACAGATACGCAGTATTTT. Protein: CASSLMTSGMSTDTQYF.

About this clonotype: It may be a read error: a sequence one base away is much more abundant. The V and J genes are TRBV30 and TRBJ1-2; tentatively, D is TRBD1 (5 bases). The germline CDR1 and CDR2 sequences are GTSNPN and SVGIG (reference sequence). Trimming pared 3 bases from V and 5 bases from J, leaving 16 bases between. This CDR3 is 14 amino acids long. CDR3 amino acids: CAWSSDNRDYGYTF. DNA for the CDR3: TGTGCCTGGAGCTCGGACAACCGGGATTATGGCTACACCTTC.

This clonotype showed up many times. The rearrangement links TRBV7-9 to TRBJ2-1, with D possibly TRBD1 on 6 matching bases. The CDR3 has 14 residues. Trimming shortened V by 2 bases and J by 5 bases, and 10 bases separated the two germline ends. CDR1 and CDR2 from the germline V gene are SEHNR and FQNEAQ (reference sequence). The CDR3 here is CASSLQGLNNEQFF. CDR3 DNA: TGTGCCAGCAGCTTACAGGGGTTGAACAATGAGCAGTTCTTC. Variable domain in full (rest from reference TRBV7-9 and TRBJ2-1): DTGVSQNPRHKITKRGQNVTFRCDPISEHNRLYWYRQTLGQGPEFLTYFQNEAQLEKSRLLSDRFSAERPKGSFSTLEIQRTEQGDSAMYLCASSLQGLNNEQFFGPGTRLTVL.

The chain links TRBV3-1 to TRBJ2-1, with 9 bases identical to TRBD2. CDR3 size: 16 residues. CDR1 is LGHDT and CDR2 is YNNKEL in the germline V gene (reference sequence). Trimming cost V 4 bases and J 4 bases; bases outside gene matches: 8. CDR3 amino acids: CASSPFGGRGYNEQFF. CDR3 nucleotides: TGTGCCAGCAGCCCATTCGGCGGGAGGGGTTACAATGAGCAGTTCTTC.

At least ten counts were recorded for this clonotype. The CDR3 region is CASSLGSGGSYEQYV. Written as DNA, the CDR3 is TGCGCCAGCAGCTTGGGGTCGGGAGGCTCCTACGAGCAGTACGTC. The chain uses TRBV5-1 and TRBJ2-7; 7 bases agree with TRBD2. Germline lookup yields CDR1 SGHRS and CDR2 YFSETQ. With 0 bases clipped from V and 0 bases from J, the junction kept 3 bases outside the gene matches. This CDR3 region has 15 residues.

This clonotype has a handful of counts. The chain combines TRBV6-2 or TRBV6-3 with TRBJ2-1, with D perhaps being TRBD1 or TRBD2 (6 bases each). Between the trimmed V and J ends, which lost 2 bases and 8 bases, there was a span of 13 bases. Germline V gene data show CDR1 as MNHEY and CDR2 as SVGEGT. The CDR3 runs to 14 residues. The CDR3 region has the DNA TGTGCCAGCAGTTACGGGGGGCGCGAGGATGAGCAGTTCTTC. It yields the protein CASSYGGREDEQFF.

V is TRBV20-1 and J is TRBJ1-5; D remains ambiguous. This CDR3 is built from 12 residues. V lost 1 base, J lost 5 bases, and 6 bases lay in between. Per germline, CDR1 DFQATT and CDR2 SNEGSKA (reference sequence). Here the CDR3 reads CSARGWYQPQHF. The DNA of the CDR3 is TGCAGTGCTAGAGGGTGGTATCAGCCCCAGCATTTT.

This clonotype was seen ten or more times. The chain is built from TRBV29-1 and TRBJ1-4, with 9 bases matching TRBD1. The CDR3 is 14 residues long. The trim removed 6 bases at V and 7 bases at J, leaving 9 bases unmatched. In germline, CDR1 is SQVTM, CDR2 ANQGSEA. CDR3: CSVRTGTGTEKLFF. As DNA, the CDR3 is TGCAGCGTGCGAACCGGGACAGGGACTGAAAAACTGTTTTTT.

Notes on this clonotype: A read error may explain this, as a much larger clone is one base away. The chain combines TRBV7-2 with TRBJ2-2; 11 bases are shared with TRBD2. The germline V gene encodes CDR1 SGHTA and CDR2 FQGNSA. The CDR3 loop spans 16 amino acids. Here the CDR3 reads CVSSLDRLAGTGELFF. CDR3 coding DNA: TGTGTCAGCAGCTTAGATAGACTAGCGGGGACCGGGGAGCTGTTTTTT.